The 2 T cell receptor beta chains below were found in one sample sequenced in a study of blood T cell repertoires in COVID-19. TCRdb keeps only in-frame clones here, not all; method: immunoSEQ multiplex PCR. This table has approximately 110,000 clones, about 88% appearing once. The material sequenced was peripheral blood. The receptors stem from a woman in her sixties or seventies who had recovered from COVID-19.

The chain employs TRBV2 and TRBJ2-5, with D unclear. This CDR3 comprises 12 residues. V was pared by 2 bases and J by 4 bases, with 5 bases between. Per germline, CDR1 SNHLY and CDR2 FYNNEI. CDR3 nucleotides: TGTGCCAGCAGTGAACCCCTAGAGACCCAGTACTTC. Protein: CASSEPLETQYF. Supplemented by reference TRBV2 and TRBJ2-5, the full variable domain reads EPEVTQTPSHQVTQMGQEVILRCVPISNHLYFYWYRQILGQKVEFLVSFYNNEISEKSEIFDDQFSVERPDGSNFTLKIRSTKLEDSAMYFCASSEPLETQYFGPGTRLLVL.

The chain links TRBV24-1 to TRBJ2-7; tentatively, D is TRBD2 (6 bases). CDR3 length: 17 residues. The V gene lost 7 bases and the J gene lost 3 bases, with 24 bases spanning the gap. The germline V gene has CDR1 KGHDR and CDR2 SFDVKD. CDR3 nucleotides: TGTGCCACCAGGGGGGTCTTGGAGGTTCTGGAGGGCTACGAGCAGTACTTC. Translating it yields CATRGVLEVLEGYEQYF.